The 17 T cell receptor beta chains in this list originate from one sample, sequenced in a study of blood T cell repertoires in COVID-19 (dated by TCRdb to 2020 to 2021). The method was the immunoSEQ multiplex PCR assay. This immuneACCESS table, as held by TCRdb, lists in-frame sequences with V and J called but not all clones. Of the missing ones, under half trace to an unresolved V gene in checked studies; the others have no known cause. The sample profile shows 250,000 to 300,000 clones; roughly 90% of them were found once. Jointly, the top ten make up about an eighth of the sample. The sample taken for sequencing was peripheral blood. The receptor source for this set is a woman aged 25-40 years with COVID-19, enrolled during active disease.

As regards this clone: The germline gene is not matched at one end of the junction; a read error may be the cause. The chain uses TRBV2 and TRBJ1-2; no reliable D call. Germline assignment: CDR1 SNHLY and CDR2 FYNNEI. CDR3 length: 13 residues. The CDR3 spells CASSVVEMAASGF. The CDR3 DNA follows: TGTGCCAGCAGTGTAGTCGAGATGGCGGCTTCGGGCTTC.

This clone was detected only once. CDR3 sequence reads: CASSLGQGVGNTIYF. The CDR3 region has the DNA TGTGCCAGCAGCCTGGGACAGGGGGTCGGAAACACCATATATTTT. The chain recombines TRBV5-4 with TRBJ1-3; TRBD1 matches at 11 bases. CDR3 length: 15 amino acids. Trimming removed 4 bases from V and 4 bases from J; junction bases left unmatched: 4. Germline V gives CDR1 SGHNT, CDR2 YYREEE (reference sequence). The variable domain in full, with the rest retrieved from reference TRBV5-4 and TRBJ1-3, is ETGVTQSPTHLIKTRGQQVTLRCSSQSGHNTVSWYQQALGQGPQFIFQYYREEENGRGNFPPRFSGLQFPNYSSELNVNALELDDSALYLCASSLGQGVGNTIYFGEGSWLTVV.

This sequence joins TRBV19 and TRBJ2-1; D is unclear. Per the germline V gene, CDR1 is LNHDA and CDR2 is SQIVND (reference sequence). This CDR3 spans 14 amino acids. Trimming took off 5 bases at V and 6 bases at J, with 14 bases between the two ends. CDR3 region: CASSPARSFNEQFF. CDR3 nucleotides: TGTGCCAGTAGTCCCGCGAGGAGTTTCAATGAGCAGTTCTTC. Supplemented by reference TRBV19 and TRBJ2-1, the full variable domain reads DGGITQSPKYLFRKEGQNVTLSCEQNLNHDAMYWYRQDPGQGLRLIYYSQIVNDFQKGDIAEGYSVSREKKESFPLTVTSAQKNPTAFYLCASSPARSFNEQFFGPGTRLTVL.

V and J are TRBV27 and TRBJ1-6; D uncertain. CDR3 size: 12 residues. Germline-derived CDR1 and CDR2 are MNHEY and SMNVEV (reference sequence). V lost 5 bases and J 10 bases, leaving 9 bases between the germline ends. CDR3 sequence (DNA): TGTGCCAGCAGTCTGACTGGGTCACCCCTCCACTTT. Protein sequence: CASSLTGSPLHF.

This chain connects TRBV5-1 to TRBJ2-7; tentatively, D is TRBD1 (5 bases). V lost 4 bases to trimming and J lost 1 base, with 12 bases between them. Germline CDR1 reads SGHRS; CDR2 reads YFSETQ. This CDR3 is built from 14 residues. In DNA, the CDR3 is TGCGCCAGCAGCGGTGGGCAGGGATCCTACGAGCAGTACTTC. Translated, it gives CASSGGQGSYEQYF.

The chain joins TRBV3-1 (or the pseudogene TRBV3-2) to TRBJ2-7, with 11 bases lining up with TRBD2. This CDR3 is 14 amino acids long. Unmatched junction bases numbered 4, after V lost 5 bases and J lost 4 bases. Germline CDR1 is LGHDT and CDR2 is YNNKEL (reference sequence). As DNA, the CDR3 is TGTGCCAGCAGCACACTAGCGGGGGTATACGAGCAGTACTTC. This translates into CASSTLAGVYEQYF.

V is TRBV19 and J is TRBJ1-5; tentative D call: TRBD1 (5 bases). Germline-derived CDR1 and CDR2 are LNHDA and SQIVND (reference sequence). Trimming took off 4 bases at V and 2 bases at J, with 12 bases between the two ends. The CDR3 is made up of 15 amino acids. CDR3 sequence: CASSTGSGGNQPQHF. CDR3 DNA sequence: TGTGCCAGTAGTACAGGGTCTGGGGGCAATCAGCCCCAGCATTTT.

V usage is TRBV27 and J usage is TRBJ1-5; D gene uncertain. V was clipped by 2 bases and J by 1 base, with 12 bases between them. Germline CDR1 MNHEY, CDR2 SMNVEV (reference sequence). This CDR3 is 16 amino acids long. The CDR3 loop is CASSLTQAFSNQPQHF. In nucleotides, the CDR3 is TGTGCCAGCAGTTTAACGCAGGCCTTCAGCAATCAGCCCCAGCATTTT.

The chain combines TRBV19 with TRBJ2-7, with D unclear. The germline V and J ends were trimmed by 6 bases and 3 bases, with 12 bases remaining between them. The CDR3 loop spans 13 amino acids. The germline V gene encodes CDR1 LNHDA and CDR2 SQIVND (reference sequence). CDR3 DNA sequence: TGTGCCAGTAGCCCTAGGATTGGCTACGAGCAGTACTTC. It specifies CASSPRIGYEQYF.

The chain has TRBV3-1 (or the pseudogene TRBV3-2) and TRBJ2-3; D remains unclear. The germline V gene has CDR1 LGHDT and CDR2 YNNKEL (reference sequence). The V end was cut by 3 bases, the J end by 9 bases, with 16 bases between. The CDR3 is 14 amino acids. The CDR3 nucleotides read TGTGCCAGCAGCCACTCGACAACGGTCATAACGCAGTATTTT. Its translation is CASSHSTTVITQYF.

The chain joins TRBV27 to TRBJ1-1, with unresolved D. Trimming pared 2 bases from V and 2 bases from J, leaving 9 bases between. Germline CDR1 and CDR2: MNHEY and SMNVEV (reference sequence). This CDR3 comprises 14 residues. The CDR3 spells CASSLPGGNTEAFF. CDR3 coding DNA: TGTGCCAGCAGTTTACCCGGTGGTAACACTGAAGCTTTCTTT.

The rearrangement joins TRBV6-2 or TRBV6-3 to TRBJ1-3, with D hard to call. V was shortened by 5 bases and J by 4 bases, with 6 bases between the two germline ends. The CDR3 is 12 amino acids. CDR1 and CDR2 (germline): MNHEY, SVGEGT. The CDR3 region is CASSLRGNTIYF. The CDR3 DNA is TGTGCCAGCAGTCTAAGAGGAAACACCATATATTTT.

The chain carries TRBV5-6 and TRBJ2-3, with 8 bases that match TRBD1. Germline assignment: CDR1 SGHDT and CDR2 YYEEEE. This CDR3 has 16 residues. The ends lost 2 bases at V and 2 bases at J; junction bases unmatched: 7. The CDR3 DNA reads as TGTGCCAGCAGCTTACAGGGGGGAGCGGACACAGATACGCAGTATTTT. Its protein is CASSLQGGADTDTQYF.

The DNA for the CDR3 is TGCGCCAGCAGCCCAGGACGGGACTCTGGGGCCAACGTCCTGACTTTC. It specifies CASSPGRDSGANVLTF. The chain employs TRBV4-1 and TRBJ2-6; possible D gene TRBD2, 5 bases. Per germline, CDR1 MGHRA and CDR2 YSYEKL. The CDR3 runs to 16 residues. V gave up 4 bases and J gave up 0 bases, with 10 bases separating them.

Written as DNA, the CDR3 is TGTGCCAGCAGCTCTAGTTACCGAGATACGCAGTATTTT. This sequence encodes CASSSSYRDTQYF. The chain uses TRBV11-2 and TRBJ2-3; no definite D call. This CDR3 contains 13 residues. V was pared by 4 bases and J by 5 bases, with 10 bases between. The germline CDR1 and CDR2 sequences are SGHAT and FQNNGV. Full variable domain (rest looked up from reference TRBV11-2 and TRBJ2-3): EAGVAQSPRYKIIEKRQSVAFWCNPISGHATLYWYQQILGQGPKLLIQFQNNGVVDDSQLPKDRFSAERLKGVDSTLKIQPAKLEDSAVYLCASSSSYRDTQYFGPGTRLTVL.

The DNA for the CDR3 is TGTGCCAGCAGCTTGGCCGCGGAGAACACTGAAGCTTTCTTT. As protein: CASSLAAENTEAFF. The chain employs TRBV5-5 and TRBJ1-1; D gene ambiguous. This CDR3 spans 14 amino acids. V was cut by 0 bases and J by 1 base, with 7 bases left in between. CDR1 and CDR2 (germline): SGHKS, YYEKEE (reference sequence).

V usage is TRBV5-4 and J usage is TRBJ1-2; D possibly corresponds to TRBD1 (6 bases). Germline loops: CDR1 SGHNT, CDR2 YYREEE (reference sequence). The CDR3 sequence is 13 residues long. Trimming removed 0 bases from V and 8 bases from J, with 11 bases in between. The CDR3 region has the DNA TGTGCCAGCAGCTTGGGCAGGGGCGAGGGCTACACCTTC. This gives the protein CASSLGRGEGYTF.